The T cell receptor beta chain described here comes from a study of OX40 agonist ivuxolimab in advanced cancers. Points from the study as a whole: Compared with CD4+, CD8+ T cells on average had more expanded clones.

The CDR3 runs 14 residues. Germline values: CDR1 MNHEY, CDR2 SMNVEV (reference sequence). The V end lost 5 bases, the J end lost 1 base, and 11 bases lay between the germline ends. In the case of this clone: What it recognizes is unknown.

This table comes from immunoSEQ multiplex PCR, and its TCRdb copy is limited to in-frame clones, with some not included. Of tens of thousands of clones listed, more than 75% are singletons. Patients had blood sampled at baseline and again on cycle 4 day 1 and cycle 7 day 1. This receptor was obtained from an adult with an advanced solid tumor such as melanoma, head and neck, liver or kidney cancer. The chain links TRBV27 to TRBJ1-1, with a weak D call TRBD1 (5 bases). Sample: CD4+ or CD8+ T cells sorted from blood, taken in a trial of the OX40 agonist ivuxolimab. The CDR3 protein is CASSPGTANTEAFF. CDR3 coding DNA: TGTGCCAGCAGTCCCGGGACGGCGAACACTGAAGCTTTCTTT.